This T cell receptor beta chain was identified in a study of OX40 agonist ivuxolimab in advanced cancers. Turning to the study itself: Each dose-escalation patient presented with hepatocellular carcinoma, melanoma, renal cell or head and neck cancer. Partial responses occurred in Three dose-escalation patients, one with hepatocellular carcinoma and two with cutaneous melanoma.

This clone was recorded only once. The antigen is undetermined. At one end the junction does not follow the germline gene, possibly because of a read error. This table comes from immunoSEQ multiplex PCR, and its TCRdb copy is limited to in-frame clones, with some not included. The sample yields 50,000 to 55,000 clones, 80% to 90% seen once. Findings and caveats of the study: Patients with a partial response at 0.1-3.0 mg/kg had among the lowest clonal expansion. Among T cells, CD8+ cells averaged more expanded clones than CD4+ cells.

This CDR3 has 15 amino acids. Per germline, CDR1 SSHAT and CDR2 FNYEAQ (reference sequence). The V call is TRBV7-7, the J call TRBJ2-5, with 9 bases fitting TRBD1. The sequence was collected from an adult with an advanced solid tumor such as melanoma, head and neck, liver or kidney cancer. The source material was CD4+ or CD8+ T cells sorted from blood, sampled in a trial of the OX40 agonist ivuxolimab. The CDR3 protein is CASSQDRGLRETQYF. CDR3 nucleotides: TGTGCTAGCAGCCAGGACAGGGGATTACGAGAGACCCAGTACTTC. Using reference TRBV7-7 and TRBJ2-5 for the parts outside the CDR3, the full variable domain is GAGVSQSPRYKVTKRGQDVTLRCDPISSHATLYWYQQALGQGPEFLTYFNYEAQPDKSGLPSDRFSAERPEGSISTLTIQRTEQRDSAMYRCASSQDRGLRETQYFGPGTRLLVL.